This T cell receptor (beta chain) was recovered during a study of early T cells in non-severe SARS-CoV-2 infection. Regarding the study as a whole: Anti-spike CD8 responses were favored by VDJdb matching, which missed private and CD4 specificities.

This clonotype was picked up a small number of times. The antigen is not known. Unique molecular identifier tags were affixed to discrete cDNA molecules. MiXCR was run by TCRdb on the 5' RACE reads, yielding one entry per CDR3 protein. The table includes about 97,000 distinct CDR3 sequences, approximately 10% detected once. V lost 2 bases, J lost 0 bases, and 15 bases lay in between. CDR1 DFQATT and CDR2 SNEGSKA come from the germline V gene (reference sequence). CDR3 length equals 16 residues. The chain joins TRBV20-1 to TRBJ2-3; unclear D gene. Material: whole blood, obtained at baseline. This receptor was taken from an adult who was a healthcare worker with PCR-confirmed SARS-CoV-2 infection or an uninfected control (not recorded which). In nucleotides, the CDR3 is TGCAGTGCTAGAACCGCGGACGGGTCTAGCACAGATACGCAGTATTTT. Translating it yields CSARTADGSSTDTQYF.